A selection of T cell receptor beta chains follows, all from one sample in a study of OX40 agonist ivuxolimab in advanced cancers. Produced via immunoSEQ multiplex PCR; TCRdb's table is partial and in-frame only. The sample contains tens of thousands of clones, approximately 88% of which appear only once. This sample comprised CD4+ or CD8+ T cells sorted from blood, obtained in a trial of the OX40 agonist ivuxolimab. The receptors shown here come from an adult with an advanced solid tumor such as melanoma, head and neck, liver or kidney cancer. Each CDR3 is given with its conserved first and last residue. D genes are given only for firm matches. Some rows mark clone size as missing; the rest say once, few, many or name a class of expanded clone.

V	D	J	size	DNA	CDR3
TRBV18	NA	TRBJ1-2	NA	TGTGCCAGCTCACTTACAGAAAACTATGGCTACACCTTC	CASSLTENYGYTF
TRBV20-1	TRBD1	TRBJ1-2	NA	TGCAGTGCTAGGCAGGGGGGAGGCTACACCTTC	CSARQGGGYTF
TRBV7-9	NA	TRBJ1-2	few	TGTGCCAGCAGCTCAAGTGGCAGGGTAATTGGCTACACCTTC	CASSSSGRVIGYTF
TRBV6-5	NA	TRBJ1-2	NA	TGTGCCAGCAGTTACGCAAGGGGGGACTATGGCTACACCTTC	CASSYARGDYGYTF
TRBV7-9	TRBD2	TRBJ2-3	NA	TGTGCCAGCAGCTTATGGGCTAGCGGGGGGACCACAGATACGCAGTATTTT	CASSLWASGGTTDTQYF
TRBV9	TRBD1	TRBJ1-2	NA	TGTGCCAGCAGCGTTGAGGGATCCGGGACAGGGGCCGCTGGCTACACCTTC	CASSVEGSGTGAAGYTF
TRBV10-3	TRBD1	TRBJ2-6	NA	TGTGCCATCAGTCCGGGACAGTGGTCTGGGGCCAACGTCCTGACTTTC	CAISPGQWSGANVLTF
TRBV7-2	TRBD1	TRBJ2-1	NA	TGTGCCAGCAGCTCCGCCTTAGGACAGGGGGGCTATGAGCAGTTCTTC	CASSSALGQGGYEQFF
TRBV5-4	TRBD1	TRBJ1-1	NA	TGTGCCAGCAGCTTCCAAGGACAGGGCTACACTGAAGCTTTCTTT	CASSFQGQGYTEAFF
TRBV5-6	NA	TRBJ1-1	NA	TGTGCCAGCAGCTGGACAGCCAACACTGAAGCTTTCTTT	CASSWTANTEAFF
TRBV29-1	NA	TRBJ2-7	NA	TGCAGCGTTGTAGGATTATCGACAGGTAGAAGAGTAAGCGAGCAGTACTTC	CSVVGLSTGRRVSEQYF
TRBV7-6	TRBD1	TRBJ2-2	few	TGTGCCAGCAGCGTAACAGGGGGGTTCGACACCGGGGAGCTGTTTTTT	CASSVTGGFDTGELFF
TRBV6-1	NA	TRBJ1-2	NA	TGTGCCAGCACATTTACGGGAAACTATGGCTACACCTTC	CASTFTGNYGYTF
TRBV7-9	TRBD1	TRBJ1-1	NA	TGTGCCAGCAGCCCTCGCAGGGGGCGAGGCGGTGAAGCTTTCTTT	CASSPRRGRGGEAFF
TRBV7-2	NA	TRBJ2-7	NA	TGTGCCAGCAGCCGACGAGGACAGTCCTCCTACGAGCAGTACTTC	CASSRRGQSSYEQYF
TRBV7-2	NA	TRBJ1-3	NA	TGTGCCAGCAGCTTAAACAGGGCAGAAGCTGGAAACACCATATATTTT	CASSLNRAEAGNTIYF
TRBV19	NA	TRBJ2-6	NA	TGTGCCAGTAAAGGGCAGGCCGGGGCCAACGTCCTGACTTTC	CASKGQAGANVLTF
TRBV5-1	NA	TRBJ2-1	NA	TGCGCCAGCAGCTCACAGGGAAATGAGCAGTTCTTC	CASSSQGNEQFF
TRBV2	NA	TRBJ2-7	NA	TGTGCCAGCAGTGAGTACGTTAGCCGCCCCAACTCCTACGAGCAGTACTTC	CASSEYVSRPNSYEQYF
TRBV10-2	TRBD1	TRBJ1-2	NA	TGCGCCAGCAGTGAGAGGGCAGGGGGCGCCCATGGCTACACCTTC	CASSERAGGAHGYTF
TRBV6-6	TRBD2	TRBJ2-3	NA	TGTGCCAGCAGTTCCGGTAGCGGGGGGGCGTCGGATACGCAGTATTTT	CASSSGSGGASDTQYF
TRBV28	NA	TRBJ1-2	NA	TGTGCCAGCAGTTTATCTGATCGGCAGGGGCATGGCTACACCTTC	CASSLSDRQGHGYTF
TRBV7-3	TRBD1	TRBJ2-5	NA	TGTGCCAGCAGCCCGACGACAGGGGGGGAGACCCAGTACTTC	CASSPTTGGETQYF
TRBV7-9	NA	TRBJ2-1	NA	TGTGCCAGCGAATCCATCGGAGGGTACAATGAGCAGTTCTTC	CASESIGGYNEQFF